Following are 23 T cell receptor beta chains from one sample sequenced in a study of blood T cell repertoires in COVID-19. The assay was immunoSEQ multiplex PCR, and TCRdb's table has in-frame clones only and misses some. The table includes 300,000 to 350,000 clones, just under 90% detected once. Material for sequencing was PBMCs or T cells enriched from blood (not recorded which). The receptor source for this set is a young woman who had recovered from COVID-19.

This sequence joins TRBV7-9 and TRBJ1-2; D is unresolved. Trimming removed 2 bases from V and 6 bases from J, with 10 bases in between. The CDR3 consists of 13 residues. Germline V gene lookup returns CDR1 SEHNR and CDR2 FQNEAQ (reference sequence). CDR3 loop: CASSLSRQDGYTF. As DNA, the CDR3 is TGTGCCAGCAGCTTAAGTCGTCAGGATGGCTACACCTTC.

The rearrangement joins TRBV12-5 to TRBJ1-2, with 7 bases that match TRBD1. Germline CDR1 is LGHNT and CDR2 is FRNRAP. CDR3 length: 13 amino acids. V shed 6 bases and J 5 bases; nucleotides not matched to a gene: 6. The CDR3 sequence: CASGLSGGYGYTF. The CDR3 coding sequence is TGTGCTAGTGGCCTCTCAGGGGGTTATGGCTACACCTTC.

The J gene is TRBJ1-4, the V gene TRBV3-1 (or the pseudogene TRBV3-2); a weak D match, TRBD1 (5 bases). The V gene lost 5 bases and the J gene lost 4 bases, with 17 bases spanning the gap. Looked up from germline, CDR1 is LGHDT and CDR2 is YNNKEL (reference sequence). The CDR3 is 16 residues long. DNA for the CDR3: TGTGCCAGCAGCTTGGGAACATGGGGCGATAATGAAAAACTGTTTTTT. It codes for CASSLGTWGDNEKLFF.

The V gene is TRBV2, the J gene TRBJ2-7; D possibly corresponds to TRBD1 (6 bases). The CDR3 length is 17 residues. Germline V CDR1 and CDR2: SNHLY, FYNNEI. V was shortened by 3 bases and J by 2 bases, with 20 bases between the two germline ends. CDR3 sequence (DNA): TGTGCCAGCAGTGACCCCGCGACAGGACTCACGACCTACGAGCAGTACTTC. It is translated as CASSDPATGLTTYEQYF.

V and J are TRBV11-2 and TRBJ2-1; D is possibly TRBD2 (5 bases). The CDR3 covers 15 residues. Trimming took 3 bases from V and 1 from J, leaving 10 bases between them. Germline V gene lookup returns CDR1 SGHAT and CDR2 FQNNGV. CDR3 sequence (DNA): TGTGCCAGCAGCTTGTTCGGGATATCCTACAATGAGCAGTTCTTC. It translates to CASSLFGISYNEQFF.

V and J are TRBV19 and TRBJ1-1; D is unresolved. The V end lost 7 bases, the J end lost 0 bases, and 9 bases lay between the germline ends. Germline V gene sequence: CDR1 LNHDA, CDR2 SQIVND (reference sequence). The CDR3 totals 13 residues. The CDR3 DNA is TGTGCCAGTACCTTAACACTGAACACTGAAGCTTTCTTT. The encoded protein is CASTLTLNTEAFF.

J is TRBJ1-1 and V is TRBV19; the match to TRBD1 covers 7 bases. The CDR3 runs 15 residues. Germline CDR1 is LNHDA and CDR2 is SQIVND (reference sequence). V was pared by 6 bases and J by 4 bases, with 11 bases of the junction left unmatched. The CDR3, as DNA: TGTGCCAGTAGAACTCGGGACAGAGTTTTCACTGAAGCTTTCTTT. Translating it yields CASRTRDRVFTEAFF.

In DNA form, the CDR3 reads TGTGCCAGCAGCCAAGCACTACACCATGGCTACACCTTC. Protein sequence: CASSQALHHGYTF. The chain links TRBV14 to TRBJ1-2, with D unresolved. CDR3 size: 13 residues. Germline V gene lookup returns CDR1 SGHDN and CDR2 FVKESK. With 1 base removed from V and 6 bases from J, the gap between germline ends came to 9 bases.

The chain combines TRBV21-1 with TRBJ1-1; the DNA was not compared with TRBD1, the D call given in the table. TRBV21-1 has pseudogene status. The CDR3 extends over 15 amino acids. The CDR3 DNA is TGTGCCAGCAGCGGACTCGGGACACCGAACACTGAAGCTTTCTTT. It specifies CASSGLGTPNTEAFF.

This chain connects TRBV27 to TRBJ1-3; D gene uncertain. The V gene lost 5 bases and the J gene lost 5 bases, with 19 bases spanning the gap. CDR1 MNHEY and CDR2 SMNVEV come from the germline V gene (reference sequence). There are 16 residues in the CDR3. CDR3 region: CASSGLGEGGRNTIYF. The CDR3 bases are TGTGCCAGCAGTGGCTTGGGAGAGGGTGGGCGAAACACCATATATTTT.

In nucleotides, the CDR3 is TGTGCCAGCAGCTTAGACGGCCTAGCGGGAGATACGCAGTATTTT. Amino acid sequence: CASSLDGLAGDTQYF. V gene TRBV7-9 combines with J gene TRBJ2-3; 8 bases fit TRBD2. CDR1 SEHNR and CDR2 FQNEAQ come from the germline V gene (reference sequence). The CDR3 spans 15 residues. V lost 1 base to trimming and J lost 5 bases; unmatched junction nucleotides: 5.

The gene calls are TRBV5-8 and TRBJ1-1; D is perhaps TRBD1 (5 bases). The germline V and J ends were trimmed by 4 bases and 7 bases, with 20 bases remaining between them. CDR1 SGHTS and CDR2 YDEGEE come from the germline V gene. This CDR3 spans 15 amino acids. The CDR3 nucleotides read TGTGCCAGCAGCCCCGAGGAAGGGCGCGGGGGTGAAGCTTTCTTT. It specifies CASSPEEGRGGEAFF.

This chain joins TRBV7-6 and TRBJ2-7, with D maybe TRBD1 (6 bases). The V gene lost 5 bases and the J gene lost 2 bases, with 13 bases spanning the gap. The CDR3 sequence is 14 residues long. Looked up from germline, CDR1 is SGHVS and CDR2 is FNYEAQ. The CDR3 DNA reads as TGTGCCAGCAGCACCCGGGACAATCCCTACGAGCAGTACTTC. It is translated as CASSTRDNPYEQYF.

The J gene is TRBJ1-3, the V gene TRBV4-3; maybe TRBD1 (5 bases). Germline assignment: CDR1 LGHNA and CDR2 YSLEER. The CDR3 sequence is 16 residues long. The V gene lost 0 bases and the J gene lost 6 bases, with 15 bases spanning the gap. The CDR3 nucleotides are TGCGCCAGCAGCCAAGATCCGAGCCTAGGGGCAAACACCATATATTTT. Translated: CASSQDPSLGANTIYF.

This clone has a handful of counts. This chain joins TRBV6-5 and TRBJ2-7; D may be TRBD1 (6 bases). V lost 8 bases and J 0 bases, leaving 14 bases between the germline ends. In germline, CDR1 is MNHEY, CDR2 SVGAGI. The CDR3 length is 14 residues. The CDR3 bases are TGTGCCAGCCGCGGACGAGGGGGCTCCTACGAGCAGTACTTC. Its protein product is CASRGRGGSYEQYF.

This clone was seen a single time. The chain employs TRBV5-5 and TRBJ2-7; 11 positions agree with TRBD1. V was clipped by 4 bases and J by 4 bases; unmatched bases: 4. Germline CDR1 and CDR2: SGHKS and YYEKEE (reference sequence). The CDR3 loop spans 14 amino acids. The CDR3 DNA is TGTGCCAGCAGCGGCGGGACAGGGGGTTACGAGCAGTACTTC. Amino acids: CASSGGTGGYEQYF.

This clone was recorded a few times. This chain connects TRBV6-2 or TRBV6-3 to TRBJ2-7; D gene ambiguous. In germline, CDR1 is MNHEY, CDR2 SVGEGT. The CDR3 contains 14 residues. V lost 2 bases to trimming and J lost 0 bases, with 8 bases between them. This CDR3 is CASSYEADSYEQYF. The CDR3 region has the DNA TGTGCCAGCAGTTACGAGGCCGACTCCTACGAGCAGTACTTC.

The chain couples TRBV7-6 to TRBJ1-2; D may be TRBD1 (5 bases). V lost 1 base, J lost 7 bases, and 13 bases lay in between. The CDR3 contains 14 residues. Germline V gives CDR1 SGHVS, CDR2 FNYEAQ. The CDR3 DNA follows: TGTGCCAGCAGCTTAGTAGGTGGGGCTCGTGGCTACACCTTC. It encodes CASSLVGGARGYTF. The full variable domain, in which reference TRBV7-6 and TRBJ1-2 provide the parts outside the CDR3, is GAGVSQSPRYKVTKRGQDVALRCDPISGHVSLYWYRQALGQGPEFLTYFNYEAQQDKSGLPNDRFSAERPEGSISTLTIQRTEQRDSAMYRCASSLVGGARGYTFGSGTRLTVV.

The chain couples TRBV5-1 to TRBJ2-7; 12 bases line up with TRBD2. The V segment lost 8 bases and the J segment 0 bases; nucleotides outside the gene matches: 6. The germline V gene has CDR1 SGHRS and CDR2 YFSETQ. The CDR3 runs 15 residues. The CDR3 bases are TGCGCCAGTAGTCTAGCGGGAGGGAACTCCTACGAGCAGTACTTC. Translation: CASSLAGGNSYEQYF. Full variable domain (rest looked up from reference TRBV5-1 and TRBJ2-7): KAGVTQTPRYLIKTRGQQVTLSCSPISGHRSVSWYQQTPGQGLQFLFEYFSETQRNKGNFPGRFSGRQFSNSRSEMNVSTLELGDSALYLCASSLAGGNSYEQYFGPGTRLTVT.

This clone appeared a single time. The V and J genes are TRBV7-2 and TRBJ2-3, with 10 bases lining up with TRBD2. Germline lookup yields CDR1 SGHTA and CDR2 FQGNSA. Germline trimming cut 7 bases from V and 4 bases from J; bases unmatched to any gene: 8. The CDR3 loop spans 15 amino acids. The CDR3 coding sequence is TGTGCCAGCACTCTAGCGGGAGTAATGGCAGATACGCAGTATTTT. Translation gives CASTLAGVMADTQYF.

This clone was counted a few times. The chain couples TRBV18 to TRBJ2-7, with D maybe TRBD2 (6 bases). CDR1 is KGHSH and CDR2 is LQKENI in the germline V gene. Trimming cost V 3 bases and J 1 base, with 19 bases left between them. The length of the CDR3 is 17 residues. The chain's CDR3 is CASSPSAGWGDSYEQYF. The CDR3 DNA reads as TGTGCCAGCTCACCCTCCGCTGGGTGGGGGGATTCCTACGAGCAGTACTTC.

This clone showed up just once. V is TRBV18 and J is TRBJ1-1; TRBD1 agrees at 8 bases. The CDR3 has 14 amino acids. V trimming: 3 bases; J trimming: 8 bases; junction bases outside the gene matches: 8. Germline V gene sequence: CDR1 KGHSH, CDR2 LQKENI. The CDR3, as DNA: TGTGCCAGCTCACCTGGGACAGGAAAAGGGGAAGCTTTCTTT. Translating it yields CASSPGTGKGEAFF.

The chain links TRBV6-5 to TRBJ2-5; the match to TRBD2 covers 10 bases. V lost 0 bases, J lost 4 bases, and 2 bases stayed unmatched. Germline-derived CDR1 and CDR2 are MNHEY and SVGAGI. The CDR3 runs to 15 residues. CDR3 sequence (DNA): TGTGCCAGCAGTTACTCGGCTAGCGGGGGAGAGACCCAGTACTTC. Protein product: CASSYSASGGETQYF.